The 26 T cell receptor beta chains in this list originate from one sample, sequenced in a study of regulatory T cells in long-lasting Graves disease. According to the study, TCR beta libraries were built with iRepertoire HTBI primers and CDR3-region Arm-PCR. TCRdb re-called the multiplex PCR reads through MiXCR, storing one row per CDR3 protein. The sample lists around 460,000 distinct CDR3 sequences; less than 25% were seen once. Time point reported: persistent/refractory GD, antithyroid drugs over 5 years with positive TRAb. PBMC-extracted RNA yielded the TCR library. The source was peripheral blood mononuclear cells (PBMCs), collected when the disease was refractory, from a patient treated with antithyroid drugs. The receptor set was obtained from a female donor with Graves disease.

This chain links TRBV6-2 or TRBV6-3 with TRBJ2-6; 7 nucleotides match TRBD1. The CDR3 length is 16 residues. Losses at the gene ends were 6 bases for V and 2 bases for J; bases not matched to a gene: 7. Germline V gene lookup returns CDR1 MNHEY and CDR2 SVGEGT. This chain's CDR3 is CASRQQGLAGANVLTF. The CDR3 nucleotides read TGTGCCAGCAGACAACAGGGGCTGGCTGGGGCCAACGTCCTGACTTTC.

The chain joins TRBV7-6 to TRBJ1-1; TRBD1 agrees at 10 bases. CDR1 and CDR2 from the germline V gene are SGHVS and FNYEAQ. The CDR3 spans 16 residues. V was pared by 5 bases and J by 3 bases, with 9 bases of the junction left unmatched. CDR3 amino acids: CASSPGTGEYDTEAFF. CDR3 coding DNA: TGTGCCAGCAGCCCCGGGACAGGGGAATATGACACTGAAGCTTTCTTT.

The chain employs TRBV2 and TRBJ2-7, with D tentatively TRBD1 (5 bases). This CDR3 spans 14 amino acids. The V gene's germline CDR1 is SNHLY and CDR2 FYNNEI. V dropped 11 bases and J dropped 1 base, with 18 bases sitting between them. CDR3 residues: CASQIDSQSYEQYF. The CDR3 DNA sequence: TGTGCCTCCCAAATTGACAGTCAATCCTACGAGCAGTACTTC.

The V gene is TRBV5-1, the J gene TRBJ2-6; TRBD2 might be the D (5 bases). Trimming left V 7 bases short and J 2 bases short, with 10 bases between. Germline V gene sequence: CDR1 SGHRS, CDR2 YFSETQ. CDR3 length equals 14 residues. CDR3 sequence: CASVEGTGANVLTF. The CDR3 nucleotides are TGCGCCAGCGTCGAGGGCACTGGGGCCAACGTCCTGACTTTC.

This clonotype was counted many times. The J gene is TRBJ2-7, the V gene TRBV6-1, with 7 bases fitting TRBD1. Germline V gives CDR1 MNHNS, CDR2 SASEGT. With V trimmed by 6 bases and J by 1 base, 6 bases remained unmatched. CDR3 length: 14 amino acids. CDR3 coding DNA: TGTGCCAGCAGCCCAATACAGGGGTCCTACGAGCAGTACTTC. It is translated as CASSPIQGSYEQYF.

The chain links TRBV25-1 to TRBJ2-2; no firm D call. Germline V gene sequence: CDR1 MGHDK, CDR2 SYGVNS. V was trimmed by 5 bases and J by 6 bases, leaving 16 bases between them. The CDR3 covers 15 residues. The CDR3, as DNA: TGTGCCAGCAGTACCCAGCCCCAGGAATCCGGGGAGCTGTTTTTT. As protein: CASSTQPQESGELFF.

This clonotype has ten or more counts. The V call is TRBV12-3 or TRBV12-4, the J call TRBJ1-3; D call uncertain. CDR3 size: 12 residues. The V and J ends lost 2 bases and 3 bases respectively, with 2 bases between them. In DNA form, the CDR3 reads TGTGCCAGCAGTTTATATGGAAACACCATATATTTT. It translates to CASSLYGNTIYF.

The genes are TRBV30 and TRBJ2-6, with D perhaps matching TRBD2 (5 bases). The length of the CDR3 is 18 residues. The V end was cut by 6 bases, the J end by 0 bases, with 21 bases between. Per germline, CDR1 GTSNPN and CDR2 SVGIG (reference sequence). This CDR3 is CACRGGRSIFSGANVLTF. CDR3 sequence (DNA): TGTGCCTGCCGAGGAGGCAGATCCATATTCTCTGGGGCCAACGTCCTGACTTTC.

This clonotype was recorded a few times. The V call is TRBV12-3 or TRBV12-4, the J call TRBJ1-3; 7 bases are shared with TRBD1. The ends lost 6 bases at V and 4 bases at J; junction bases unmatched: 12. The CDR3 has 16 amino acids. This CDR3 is CASRPRQGEEGNTIYF. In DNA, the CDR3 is TGTGCCAGCAGACCGAGACAGGGAGAGGAGGGAAACACCATATATTTT.

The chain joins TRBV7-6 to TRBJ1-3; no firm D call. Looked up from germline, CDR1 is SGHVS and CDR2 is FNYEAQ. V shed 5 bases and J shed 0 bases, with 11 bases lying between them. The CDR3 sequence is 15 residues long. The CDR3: CASSADVISGNTIYF. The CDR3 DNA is TGTGCCAGCAGCGCGGACGTAATCTCTGGAAACACCATATATTTT.

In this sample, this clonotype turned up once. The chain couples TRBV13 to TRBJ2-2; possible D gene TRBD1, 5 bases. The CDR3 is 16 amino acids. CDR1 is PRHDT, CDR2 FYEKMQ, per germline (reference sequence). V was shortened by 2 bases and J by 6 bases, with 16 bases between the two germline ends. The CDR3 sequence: CASSLRGNTRAGELFF. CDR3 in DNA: TGTGCCAGCAGCTTAAGGGGAAACACGCGCGCCGGGGAGCTGTTTTTT.

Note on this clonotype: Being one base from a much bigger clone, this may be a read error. The CDR3 loop reads CSVDQRDTEAFF. CDR3 in DNA: TGCAGCGTGGACCAGAGAGACACTGAAGCTTTCTTT. The V gene is TRBV29-1, the J gene TRBJ1-1; D unresolved. Germline assignment: CDR1 SQVTM and CDR2 ANQGSEA. The V end was cut by 6 bases, the J end by 3 bases, with 11 bases between. CDR3 length: 12 residues.

The CDR3 nucleotides read TGTGCCAGCAGTCCTCTTTCGGGGCTGCATCAGCCCCAGCATTTT. Translation: CASSPLSGLHQPQHF. V gene TRBV27 combines with J gene TRBJ1-5, with TRBD1 as a possible D gene (5 bases). The CDR3 sequence is 15 residues long. CDR1 and CDR2 (germline): MNHEY, SMNVEV (reference sequence). The ends were cut back, 5 bases at V and 5 bases at J, with 16 bases in the middle.

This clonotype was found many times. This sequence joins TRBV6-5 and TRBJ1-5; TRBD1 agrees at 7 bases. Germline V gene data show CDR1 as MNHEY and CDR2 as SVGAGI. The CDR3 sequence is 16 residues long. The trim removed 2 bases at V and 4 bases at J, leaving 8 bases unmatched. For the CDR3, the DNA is TGTGCCAGCAGTTACCGACCCGGGACAGATAATCAGCCCCAGCATTTT. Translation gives CASSYRPGTDNQPQHF.

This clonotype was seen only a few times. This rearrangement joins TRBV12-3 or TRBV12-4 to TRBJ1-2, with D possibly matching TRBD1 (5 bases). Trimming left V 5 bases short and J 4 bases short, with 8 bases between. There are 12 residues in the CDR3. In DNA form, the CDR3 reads TGTGCCAGCAGTAAAGGGACCTATGGCTACACCTTC. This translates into CASSKGTYGYTF.

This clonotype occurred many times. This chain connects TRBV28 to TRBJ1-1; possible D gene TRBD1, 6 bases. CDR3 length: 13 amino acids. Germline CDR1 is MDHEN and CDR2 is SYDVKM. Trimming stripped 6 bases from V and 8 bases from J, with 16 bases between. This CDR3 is CASSRNRDREAFF. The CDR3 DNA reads TGTGCCAGCAGCCGGAACAGGGATCGGGAAGCTTTCTTT.

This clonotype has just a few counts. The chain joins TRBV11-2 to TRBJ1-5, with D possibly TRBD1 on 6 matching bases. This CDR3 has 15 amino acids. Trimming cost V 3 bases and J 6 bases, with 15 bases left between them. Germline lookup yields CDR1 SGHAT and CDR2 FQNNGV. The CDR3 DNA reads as TGTGCCAGCAGCTTGCGGGGGGCGCGTGGTCAGCCCCAGCATTTT. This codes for CASSLRGARGQPQHF.

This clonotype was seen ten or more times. The CDR3 DNA is TGTGCCTGGAGTCCAGGCGGTGGTGACATTCAGTACTTC. As protein: CAWSPGGGDIQYF. V and J are TRBV30 and TRBJ2-4; D call uncertain. Germline CDR1 reads GTSNPN; CDR2 reads SVGIG (reference sequence). The CDR3 extends over 13 amino acids. Trimming removed 2 bases at V and 8 bases at J, with 13 bases between.

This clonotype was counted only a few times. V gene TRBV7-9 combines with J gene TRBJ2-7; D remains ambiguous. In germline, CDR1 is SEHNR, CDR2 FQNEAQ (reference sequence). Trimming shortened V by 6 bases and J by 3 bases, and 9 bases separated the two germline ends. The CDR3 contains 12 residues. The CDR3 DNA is TGTGCCAGCAGATTCCAAGTCTACGAGCAGTACTTC. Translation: CASRFQVYEQYF.

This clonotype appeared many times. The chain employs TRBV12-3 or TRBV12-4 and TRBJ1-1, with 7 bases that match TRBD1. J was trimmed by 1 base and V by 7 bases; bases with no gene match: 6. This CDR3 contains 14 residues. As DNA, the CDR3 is TGTGCCAGCACCCTGGCAGGGGGGAACACTGAAGCTTTCTTT. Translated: CASTLAGGNTEAFF.

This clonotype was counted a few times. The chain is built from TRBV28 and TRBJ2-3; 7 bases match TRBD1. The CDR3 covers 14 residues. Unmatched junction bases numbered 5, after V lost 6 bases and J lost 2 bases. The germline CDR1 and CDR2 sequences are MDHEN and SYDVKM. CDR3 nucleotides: TGTGCCAGCAGAAGACAGGGCCCCACAGATACGCAGTATTTT. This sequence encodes CASRRQGPTDTQYF. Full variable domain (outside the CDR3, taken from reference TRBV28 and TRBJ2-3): DVKVTQSSRYLVKRTGEKVFLECVQDMDHENMFWYRQDPGLGLRLIYFSYDVKMKEKGDIPEGYSVSREKKERFSLILESASTNQTSMYLCASRRQGPTDTQYFGPGTRLTVL.

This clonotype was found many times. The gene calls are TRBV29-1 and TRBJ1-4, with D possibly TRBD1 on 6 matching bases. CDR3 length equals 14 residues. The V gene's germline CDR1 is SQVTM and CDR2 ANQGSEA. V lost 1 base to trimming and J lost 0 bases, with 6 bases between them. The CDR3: CSVEGTATNEKLFF. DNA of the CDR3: TGCAGCGTTGAAGGGACAGCAACTAATGAAAAACTGTTTTTT.

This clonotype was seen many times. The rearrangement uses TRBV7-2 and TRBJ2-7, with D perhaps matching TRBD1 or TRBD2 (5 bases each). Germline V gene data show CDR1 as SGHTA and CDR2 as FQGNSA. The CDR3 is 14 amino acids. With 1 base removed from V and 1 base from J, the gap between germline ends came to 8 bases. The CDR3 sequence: CASSLGDRSYEQYF. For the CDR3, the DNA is TGTGCCAGCAGCTTAGGGGACCGATCCTACGAGCAGTACTTC.

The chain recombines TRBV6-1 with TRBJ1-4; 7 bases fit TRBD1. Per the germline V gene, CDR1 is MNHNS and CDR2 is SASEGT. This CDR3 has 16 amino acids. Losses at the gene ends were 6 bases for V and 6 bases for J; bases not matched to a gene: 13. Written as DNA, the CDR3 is TGTGCCAGCAGCACCTACGACAGGGCTAAAGATGAAAAACTGTTTTTT. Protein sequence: CASSTYDRAKDEKLFF.

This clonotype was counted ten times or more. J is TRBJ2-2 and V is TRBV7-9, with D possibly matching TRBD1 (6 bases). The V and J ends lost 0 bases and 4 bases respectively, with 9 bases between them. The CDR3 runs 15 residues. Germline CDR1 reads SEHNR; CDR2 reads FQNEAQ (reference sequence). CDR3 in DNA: TGTGCCAGCAGCTTAGCGCAGGGGATCACCGGGGAGCTGTTTTTT. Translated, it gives CASSLAQGITGELFF.

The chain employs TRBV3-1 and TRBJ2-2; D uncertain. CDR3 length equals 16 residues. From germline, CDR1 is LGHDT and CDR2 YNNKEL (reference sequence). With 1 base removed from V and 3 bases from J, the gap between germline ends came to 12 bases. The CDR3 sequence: CASSQVRSVYTGELFF. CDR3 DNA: TGTGCCAGCAGCCAAGTCAGGAGTGTATACACCGGGGAGCTGTTTTTT.